This T cell receptor (beta chain) was identified in a study of blood T cells in healthy people across ages. A second PCR, run for roughly 7 to 12 cycles, used a sample-barcoded 5' primer plus a J-beta primer mix. TCRdb itself ran the 5' RACE reads through MiXCR, one entry per CDR3 protein. The data hold hundreds of thousands of distinct CDR3 sequences, with approximately 44% observed a single time. Details on this clonotype: The CDR3 end shows no conserved phenylalanine or tryptophan, and so a read error is likely.

Germline CDR1 DFQATT, CDR2 SNEGSKA (reference sequence). The CDR3 extends over 17 amino acids. The V gene end was trimmed by 2 bases and the J gene end by 0 bases; junction bases not matched to a gene: 8. The clonotype was recovered from a man between 60 and 70 years old in good health. This chain uses TRBV20-1 with TRBJ2-4, with 9 bases aligning to TRBD2. Input material: blood. For the CDR3, the DNA is TGCAGTGCTAGACCCAGCGGGGGGTCACTAGCCAAAAACATTCAGTACCTC. Translation: CSARPSGGSLAKNIQYL.